This T cell receptor (beta chain) was captured by sequencing in a study of blood T cell repertoires in COVID-19. Study information: The study drew acute and convalescent COVID-19 samples from the United States, Italy and Spain. Nucleic acid was either cDNA or gDNA, and it came from T cells, B-cell-depleted T cells, or PBMCs.

Study processing details: Scientists estimated how many nucleated cells there were by amplifying reference gene primers. TCRdb's table, derived via immunoSEQ multiplex PCR, lists solely in-frame clones and lacks some. That table furnishes V, J and clone size, whereas the DNA furnished D and trimming. The table shows about 140,000 clones, with 84% occurring only once. The CDR3 spans 15 residues. The germline CDR1 and CDR2 sequences are GTSNPN and SVGIG (reference sequence). V was pared by 0 bases and J by 2 bases, with 11 bases between. The sample was peripheral blood. The chain carries TRBV30 and TRBJ2-1; D might be TRBD1 (5 bases). The clonotype comes from a woman aged 55-69 years with acute or convalescent COVID-19. CDR3 nucleotide sequence: TGTGCCTGGAGTGTGGGGCAGTCTACCTACAATGAGCAGTTCTTC. Protein sequence: CAWSVGQSTYNEQFF.